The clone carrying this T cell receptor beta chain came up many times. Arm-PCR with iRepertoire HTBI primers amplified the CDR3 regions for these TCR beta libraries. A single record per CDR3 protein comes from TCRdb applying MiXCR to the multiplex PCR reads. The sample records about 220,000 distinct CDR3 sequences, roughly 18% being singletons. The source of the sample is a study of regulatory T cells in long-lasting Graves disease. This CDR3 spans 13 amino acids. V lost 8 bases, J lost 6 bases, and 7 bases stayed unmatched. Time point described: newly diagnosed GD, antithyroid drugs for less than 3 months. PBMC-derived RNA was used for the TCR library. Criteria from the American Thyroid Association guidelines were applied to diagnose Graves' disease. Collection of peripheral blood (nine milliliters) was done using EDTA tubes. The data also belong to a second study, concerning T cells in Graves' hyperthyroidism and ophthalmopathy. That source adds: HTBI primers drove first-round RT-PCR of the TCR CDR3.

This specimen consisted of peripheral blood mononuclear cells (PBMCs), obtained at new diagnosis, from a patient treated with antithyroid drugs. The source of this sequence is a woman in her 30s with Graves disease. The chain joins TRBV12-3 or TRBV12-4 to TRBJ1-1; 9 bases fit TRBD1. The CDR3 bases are TGTGCCAGCTACACCGGGACAGGGCCTGAAGCTTTCTTT. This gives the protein CASYTGTGPEAFF.